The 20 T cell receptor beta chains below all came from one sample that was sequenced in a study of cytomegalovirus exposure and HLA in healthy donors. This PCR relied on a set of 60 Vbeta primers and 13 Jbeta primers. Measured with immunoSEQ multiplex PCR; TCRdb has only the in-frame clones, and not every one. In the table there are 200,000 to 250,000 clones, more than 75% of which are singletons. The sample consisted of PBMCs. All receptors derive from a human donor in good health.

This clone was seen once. Here the CDR3 reads CASSVRTSGGITYNEQFF. DNA for the CDR3: TGTGCCAGCAGCGTCCGGACTAGCGGGGGAATTACCTACAATGAGCAGTTCTTC. The J gene is TRBJ2-1, the V gene TRBV9; 13 bases align to TRBD2. The CDR3 is 18 amino acids. The germline V gene encodes CDR1 SGDLS and CDR2 YYNGEE. Trimming removed 2 bases from V and 2 bases from J; junction bases left unmatched: 7.

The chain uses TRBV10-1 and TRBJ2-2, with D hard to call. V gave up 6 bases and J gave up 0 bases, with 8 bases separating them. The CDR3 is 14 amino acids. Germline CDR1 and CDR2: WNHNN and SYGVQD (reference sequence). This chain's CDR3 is CASRSSANTGELFF. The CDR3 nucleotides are TGCGCCAGCAGGAGCAGCGCGAACACCGGGGAGCTGTTTTTT.

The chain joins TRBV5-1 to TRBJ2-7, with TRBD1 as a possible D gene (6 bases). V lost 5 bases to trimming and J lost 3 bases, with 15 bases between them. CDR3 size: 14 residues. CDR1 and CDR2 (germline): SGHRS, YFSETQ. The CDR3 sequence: CASRVGQTDYEQYF. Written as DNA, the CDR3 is TGCGCCAGCAGAGTTGGACAGACAGACTACGAGCAGTACTTC. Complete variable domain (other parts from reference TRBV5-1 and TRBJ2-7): KAGVTQTPRYLIKTRGQQVTLSCSPISGHRSVSWYQQTPGQGLQFLFEYFSETQRNKGNFPGRFSGRQFSNSRSEMNVSTLELGDSALYLCASRVGQTDYEQYFGPGTRLTVT.

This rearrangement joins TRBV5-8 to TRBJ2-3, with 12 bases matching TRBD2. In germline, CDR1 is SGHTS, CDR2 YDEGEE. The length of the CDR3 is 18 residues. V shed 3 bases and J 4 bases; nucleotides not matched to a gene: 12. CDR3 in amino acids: CASSSALWTSGVADTQYF. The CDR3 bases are TGTGCCAGCAGCTCGGCTTTGTGGACTAGCGGGGTGGCAGATACGCAGTATTTT.

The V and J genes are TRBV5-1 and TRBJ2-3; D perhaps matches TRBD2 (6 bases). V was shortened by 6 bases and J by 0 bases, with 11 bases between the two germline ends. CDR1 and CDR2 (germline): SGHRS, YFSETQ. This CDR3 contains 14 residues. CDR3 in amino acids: CASKTGLSTDTQYF. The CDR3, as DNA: TGCGCCAGCAAAACGGGACTCAGCACAGATACGCAGTATTTT. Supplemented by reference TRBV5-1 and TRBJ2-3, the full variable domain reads KAGVTQTPRYLIKTRGQQVTLSCSPISGHRSVSWYQQTPGQGLQFLFEYFSETQRNKGNFPGRFSGRQFSNSRSEMNVSTLELGDSALYLCASKTGLSTDTQYFGPGTRLTVL.

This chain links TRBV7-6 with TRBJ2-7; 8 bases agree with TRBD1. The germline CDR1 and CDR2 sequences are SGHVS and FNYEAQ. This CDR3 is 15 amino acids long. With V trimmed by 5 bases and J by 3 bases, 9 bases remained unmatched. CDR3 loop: CASSRGQGPIYEQYF. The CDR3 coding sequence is TGTGCCAGCAGCCGAGGACAGGGACCAATCTACGAGCAGTACTTC.

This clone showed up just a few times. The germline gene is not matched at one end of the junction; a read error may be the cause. The CDR3 DNA reads TGTTCCAGCAGCTTAGGGGTTGGGGACAGGCCTCGGAACCACGAGCAGTACTTC. Its protein is CSSSLGVGDRPRNHEQYF. The chain recombines TRBV7-9 with TRBJ2-7, with 8 bases matching TRBD1. CDR1 and CDR2 (germline): SEHNR, FQNEAQ (reference sequence). The CDR3 covers 18 residues. Drawing the rest from reference TRBV7-9 and TRBJ2-7, the complete variable domain is DTGVSQNPRHKITKRGQNVTFRCDPISEHNRLYWYRQTLGQGPEFLTYFQNEAQLEKSRLLSDRFSAERPKGSFSTLEIQRTEQGDSAMYLCSSSLGVGDRPRNHEQYFGPGTRLTVT.

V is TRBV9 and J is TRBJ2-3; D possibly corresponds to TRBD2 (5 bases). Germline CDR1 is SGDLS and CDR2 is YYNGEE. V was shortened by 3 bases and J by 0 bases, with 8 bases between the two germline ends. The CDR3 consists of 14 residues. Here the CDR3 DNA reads TGTGCCAGCAGCGGCGGCGGGAGCACAGATACGCAGTATTTT. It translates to CASSGGGSTDTQYF.

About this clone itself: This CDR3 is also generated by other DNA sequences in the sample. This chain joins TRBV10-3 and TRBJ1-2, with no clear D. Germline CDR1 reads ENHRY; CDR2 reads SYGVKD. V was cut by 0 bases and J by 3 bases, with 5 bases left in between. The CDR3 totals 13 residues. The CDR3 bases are TGTGCCATCAGTGAGTCGGGAGACTATGGCTACACCTTC. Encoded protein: CAISESGDYGYTF.

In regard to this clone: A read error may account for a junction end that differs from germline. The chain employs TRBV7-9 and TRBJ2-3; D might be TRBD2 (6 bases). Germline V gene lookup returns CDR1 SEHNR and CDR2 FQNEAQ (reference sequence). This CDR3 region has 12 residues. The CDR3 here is CSSSLGAGTQYF. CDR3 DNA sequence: TGTTCCAGCAGCTTAGGTGCGGGAACGCAGTATTTT.

The CDR3 protein is CASSTSYNEQFF. The DNA for the CDR3 is TGTGCCAGCAGTACTAGCTACAATGAGCAGTTCTTC. The rearrangement uses TRBV7-9 and TRBJ2-1; TRBD2 might be the D (5 bases). V shed 6 bases and J shed 3 bases, with 6 bases lying between them. This CDR3 has 12 amino acids. Per germline, CDR1 SEHNR and CDR2 FQNEAQ (reference sequence).

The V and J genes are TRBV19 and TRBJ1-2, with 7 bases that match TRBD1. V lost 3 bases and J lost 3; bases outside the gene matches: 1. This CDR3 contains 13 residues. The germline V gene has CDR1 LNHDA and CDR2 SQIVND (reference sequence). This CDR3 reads CASSIGQDYGYTF. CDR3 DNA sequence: TGTGCCAGTAGTATTGGACAGGACTATGGCTACACCTTC.

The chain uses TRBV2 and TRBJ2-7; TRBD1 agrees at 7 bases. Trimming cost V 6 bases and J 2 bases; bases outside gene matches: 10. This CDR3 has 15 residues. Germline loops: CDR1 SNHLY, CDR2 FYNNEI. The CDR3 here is CASRGIRQGPYEQYF. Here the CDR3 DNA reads TGTGCCAGCAGGGGAATCAGACAGGGCCCCTACGAGCAGTACTTC.

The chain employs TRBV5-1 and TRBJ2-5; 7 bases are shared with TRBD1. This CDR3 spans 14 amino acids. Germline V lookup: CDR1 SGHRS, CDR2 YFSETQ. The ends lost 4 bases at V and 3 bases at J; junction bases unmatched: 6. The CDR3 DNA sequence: TGCGCCAGCAGCCGTAACGACAGGGAAGAGACCCAGTACTTC. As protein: CASSRNDREETQYF.

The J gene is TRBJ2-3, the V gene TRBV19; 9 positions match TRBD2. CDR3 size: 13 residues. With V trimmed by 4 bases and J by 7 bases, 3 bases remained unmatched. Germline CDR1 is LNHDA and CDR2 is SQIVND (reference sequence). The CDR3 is CASSSGRGYTQYF. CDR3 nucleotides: TGTGCCAGTAGTAGCGGGAGGGGTTATACGCAGTATTTT.

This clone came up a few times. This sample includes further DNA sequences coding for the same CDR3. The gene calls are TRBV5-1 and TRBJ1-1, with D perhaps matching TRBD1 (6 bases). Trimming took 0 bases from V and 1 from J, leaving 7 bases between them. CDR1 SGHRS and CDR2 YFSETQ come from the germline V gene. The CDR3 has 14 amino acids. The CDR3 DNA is TGCGCCAGCAGCTTGGGAGGGGGGAACACTGAAGCTTTCTTT. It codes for CASSLGGGNTEAFF. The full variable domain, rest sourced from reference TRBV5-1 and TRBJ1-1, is KAGVTQTPRYLIKTRGQQVTLSCSPISGHRSVSWYQQTPGQGLQFLFEYFSETQRNKGNFPGRFSGRQFSNSRSEMNVSTLELGDSALYLCASSLGGGNTEAFFGQGTRLTVV.

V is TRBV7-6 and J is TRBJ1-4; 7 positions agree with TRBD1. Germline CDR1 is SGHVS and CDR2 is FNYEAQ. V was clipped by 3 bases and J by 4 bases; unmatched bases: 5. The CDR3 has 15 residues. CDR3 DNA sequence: TGTGCCAGCAGCTTGACCAGGGGGAGTAATGAAAAACTGTTTTTT. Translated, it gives CASSLTRGSNEKLFF.

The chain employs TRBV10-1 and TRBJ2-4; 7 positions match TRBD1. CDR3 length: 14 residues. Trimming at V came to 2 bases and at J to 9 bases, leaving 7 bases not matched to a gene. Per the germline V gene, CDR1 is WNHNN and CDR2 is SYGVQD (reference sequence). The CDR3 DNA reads TGCGCCAGCAGTGAGAAGGGGGCGGGTAGCATTCAGTACTTC. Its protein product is CASSEKGAGSIQYF.

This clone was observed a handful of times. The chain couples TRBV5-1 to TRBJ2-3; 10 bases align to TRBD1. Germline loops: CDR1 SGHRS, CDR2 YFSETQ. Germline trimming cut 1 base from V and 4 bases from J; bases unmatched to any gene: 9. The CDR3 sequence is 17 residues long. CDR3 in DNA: TGCGCCAGCAGCTTGAGTAGTGCGGGACAGGGGTCAGATACGCAGTATTTT. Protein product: CASSLSSAGQGSDTQYF. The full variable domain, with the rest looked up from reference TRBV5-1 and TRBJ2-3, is KAGVTQTPRYLIKTRGQQVTLSCSPISGHRSVSWYQQTPGQGLQFLFEYFSETQRNKGNFPGRFSGRQFSNSRSEMNVSTLELGDSALYLCASSLSSAGQGSDTQYFGPGTRLTVL.

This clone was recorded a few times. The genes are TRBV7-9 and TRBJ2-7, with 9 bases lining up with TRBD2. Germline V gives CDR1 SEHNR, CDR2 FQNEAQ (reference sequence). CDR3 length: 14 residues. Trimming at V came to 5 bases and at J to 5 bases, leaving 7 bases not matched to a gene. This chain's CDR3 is CASSPNRLADEQYF. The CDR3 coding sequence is TGTGCCAGCAGCCCCAATAGACTAGCGGACGAGCAGTACTTC. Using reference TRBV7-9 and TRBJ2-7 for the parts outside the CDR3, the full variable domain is DTGVSQNPRHKITKRGQNVTFRCDPISEHNRLYWYRQTLGQGPEFLTYFQNEAQLEKSRLLSDRFSAERPKGSFSTLEIQRTEQGDSAMYLCASSPNRLADEQYFGPGTRLTVT.